Below, one TCR beta chain is given with its context. These data originate in a study of blood T cell repertoires in COVID-19. TCRdb keeps only in-frame clones here, not all; method: immunoSEQ multiplex PCR. The sample carries about 150,000 clones, about 86% recorded once. The germline gives CDR1 LGHDT, CDR2 YNNKEL (reference sequence). The CDR3 consists of 13 residues. The V end was cut by 0 bases, the J end by 6 bases, with 7 bases between. This clonotype was obtained from a woman in her sixties with active or convalescent COVID-19. The sample comprised peripheral blood. This chain links TRBV3-1 (or the pseudogene TRBV3-2) with TRBJ2-3; D not resolved. CDR3 DNA: TGTGCCAGCAGCCAAGATTTAGAGGATACGCAGTATTTT. Amino acids: CASSQDLEDTQYF.